This T cell receptor beta chain was sequenced in a study of tumor-infiltrating lymphocytes in primary liver carcinoma (dated by TCRdb to 2015 to 2018). In terms of the full investigation: Of the five patients (three men and two women, aged 30 to 69 years), four had hepatocellular carcinoma and one had combined HCC and intrahepatic cholangiocarcinoma. The study combined TCRbeta repertoire sequencing, expression microarrays and whole-exome sequencing across five regions of each liver tumor, with adjacent normal tissue and blood. Samples yielded roughly 3.5 to 8 million productive TCRbeta reads; read depth did not differ significantly between tissue types. The tumors of the five patients were staged as T1-T3 N0M0, with maximum diameters ranging from roughly 4 to 10 cm. A total of roughly 35 specimens from 5 patients, comprising approximately 25 tumor regions, 5 adjacent noncancerous liver tissues and 5 peripheral blood samples, were covered by TCRbeta repertoire sequencing. Reproducibility between technical replicate repertoires was high, with correlation coefficients above 0.95 and mean shared-clone rates near 0.89. Study-level results and caveats: Only a few patients were included in the study, and the authors note that the findings should be validated in a larger study. Repertoire overlap was found to be higher between tumor regions (mean roughly 35%) than between tumor-adjacent (around 17%) or tumor-blood (14%) pairs, consistent with antigen-driven expansion. A significantly larger repertoire fraction was made up by the top 250 clones in tumors than in blood (p = 0.039). Comparison of CD4+ and CD8+ T cell repertoires was precluded by the use of bulk unsorted samples. Because only the TCR beta chain was sequenced and unpaired alpha chains were not captured, true repertoire diversity is likely underestimated.

A remark on this clonotype: Its antigen target is currently unknown. No much larger clonotype is one base removed from it; base qualities were not supplied.

The CDR1 and CDR2 encoded by the germline V gene are SQVTM and ANQGSEA. V loses 4 bases, J loses 2 bases, and the germline ends lie 11 bases apart. Measured from the cysteine to the phenylalanine, the CDR3 is 13 residues long. The only DNA kept is the CDR3, 39 bases in frame from the first base. A constant-region primer and ProtoScript II reverse transcriptase were used to reverse-transcribe TCRbeta-specific cDNA from roughly 0.55 ug total RNA. TCRbeta libraries were built with three nested multiplex PCR rounds, a slightly modified ARM-PCR procedure. The first two PCR rounds used multiplex TRBV1-TRBV30 forward primers with a Cbeta reverse primer, each for 10 cycles. Sample barcodes and Illumina adapters were added in a final 25-cycle PCR with Deep VentR polymerase. Before sequencing, amplicons of 200-500 bp were gel-purified using a QIAquick gel extraction kit. TCRbeta amplicons were sequenced on an Illumina HiSeq 2500 with 250-bp paired-end reads. As for the authors' bioinformatics: To recover full CDR3 sequences, reads were quality-trimmed using Trimmomatic v0.33 and paired reads were then merged using FLASH v1.2.11. V, D and J germline segments were assigned to the rearranged TCRbeta sequences by MiGEC v1.2.1b. Clonotype statistics and Shannon-Wiener diversity indices were computed with VDJtools v1.0.0. To cut down on sampling bias, every analysis after diversity analysis relied on just the 250 most abundant clonotypes from each sample. TCRdb passed the public sequencing reads through fastp at Q25 and MiXCR, retaining productive beta sequences. Each entry merges the rows of one CDR3 protein and shows their most common DNA and genes. TCRdb's processing, not the study's, gives the V and J calls here. The sample contains approximately 80,000 distinct CDR3 sequences, around 66% of them found a single time. Of the sample, about 25% is held by the ten largest clones.

Without any cell sorting, total RNA and DNA were co-extracted from roughly 20-30 mg of bulk tissue using the AllPrep DNA/RNA mini kit. Between late 2015 and March 2016, five patients in China with histopathologically diagnosed primary liver carcinoma had surgical resection. Patients had chronic HBV infection and were treatment-naive at sampling. Pieces of fresh tumor and adjacent tissue were cut in half, with one half kept in RNAlater at -80 degrees C and the other half sent for histology. This TCR was sampled from a man aged 35 to 55 with primary liver carcinoma and hepatitis B virus infection. Sequenced material: tumor-adjacent normal liver tissue. The sequence links TRBV29-1 to TRBJ2-5, with the D gene uncertain. CDR3 reads: CSVGNGHQETQYF. The DNA reads as follows: TGCAGCGTTGGTAACGGGCATCAAGAGACCCAGTACTTC.